The T cell receptor (beta chain) under discussion was sequenced for a study of technical replicates of blood from several donors. CDR3 length: 13 residues. Germline values: CDR1 WNHNN, CDR2 SYGVQD (reference sequence). Unmatched junction bases numbered 3, after V lost 5 bases and J lost 2 bases. Sequencing was performed with immunoSEQ multiplex PCR; in TCRdb, only in-frame clones are kept and a portion is missing. The sample has some 93,000 clones, 95% seen once. The sequence came from a human donor in good health. The sequencing input was T cells isolated from PBMCs. This rearrangement joins TRBV10-1 to TRBJ2-7; TRBD1 agrees at 7 bases. The CDR3 sequence is CASSLGTAYEQYF. Here the CDR3 DNA reads TGCGCCAGCAGTCTCGGGACAGCCTACGAGCAGTACTTC.